This note documents a single T cell receptor beta chain sequence. Its antigen remains unknown. Using the 5' RACE reads, TCRdb records one entry per CDR3 protein without DNA. Seen in this sample are 140,000 to 150,000 distinct CDR3 sequences; the ten most common clones hold 1% to 1.5%. The CDR3 has 15 residues. This entry comes from a study of monozygotic twins with inflammatory bowel disease. Whole-study results and caveats: For IBD, no single strong associated signal or clonotype was supported.

The V call is TRBV23-1, the J call TRBJ2-7; checking the TCRdb D call of TRBD1 is not possible without DNA. TRBV23-1 is marked as an open reading frame, function uncertain. The clonotype comes from a human donor with ulcerative colitis or Crohn's disease, or a healthy co-twin of an affected twin (not recorded which). Sequenced input: blood. The CDR3 loop is CASIAFRGNNYEQYF.